This T cell receptor beta chain comes out of a study of blood T cell repertoires in COVID-19. V trimming: 4 bases; J trimming: 4 bases; junction bases outside the gene matches: 11. Germline CDR1 MGHRA, CDR2 YSYEKL. This CDR3 region has 19 residues. The data were produced by immunoSEQ multiplex PCR, yet TCRdb's version contains in-frame clones alone and is incomplete. The repertoire consists of under 200,000 clones, with 87% occurring once and the leading ten covering about 3.9%. This chain uses TRBV4-1 with TRBJ1-6, with 12 nucleotides matching TRBD1. The specimen sequenced was peripheral blood. The clonotype originates from a woman aged 60 to 75 who had recovered from COVID-19. CDR3 sequence reads: CASSRTSGTGGGYNSPLHF. DNA for the CDR3: TGCGCCAGCAGCCGTACCTCCGGGACAGGGGGCGGGTATAATTCACCCCTCCACTTT.